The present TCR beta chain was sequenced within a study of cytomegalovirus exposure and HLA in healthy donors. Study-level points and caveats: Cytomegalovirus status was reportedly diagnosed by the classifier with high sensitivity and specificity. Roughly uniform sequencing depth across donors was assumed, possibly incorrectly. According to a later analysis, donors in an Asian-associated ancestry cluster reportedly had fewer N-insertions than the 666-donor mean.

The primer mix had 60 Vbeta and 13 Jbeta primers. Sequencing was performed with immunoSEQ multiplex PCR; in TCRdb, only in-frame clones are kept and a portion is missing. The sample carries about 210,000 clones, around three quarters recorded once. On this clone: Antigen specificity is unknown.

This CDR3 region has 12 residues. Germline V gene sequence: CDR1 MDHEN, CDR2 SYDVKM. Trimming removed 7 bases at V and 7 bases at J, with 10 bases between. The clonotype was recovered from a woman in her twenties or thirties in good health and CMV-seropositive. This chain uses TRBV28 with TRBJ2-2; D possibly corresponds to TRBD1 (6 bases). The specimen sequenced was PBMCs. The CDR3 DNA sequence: TGTGCCAGCACCCGGGACAACGGGGAGCTGTTTTTT. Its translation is CASTRDNGELFF.